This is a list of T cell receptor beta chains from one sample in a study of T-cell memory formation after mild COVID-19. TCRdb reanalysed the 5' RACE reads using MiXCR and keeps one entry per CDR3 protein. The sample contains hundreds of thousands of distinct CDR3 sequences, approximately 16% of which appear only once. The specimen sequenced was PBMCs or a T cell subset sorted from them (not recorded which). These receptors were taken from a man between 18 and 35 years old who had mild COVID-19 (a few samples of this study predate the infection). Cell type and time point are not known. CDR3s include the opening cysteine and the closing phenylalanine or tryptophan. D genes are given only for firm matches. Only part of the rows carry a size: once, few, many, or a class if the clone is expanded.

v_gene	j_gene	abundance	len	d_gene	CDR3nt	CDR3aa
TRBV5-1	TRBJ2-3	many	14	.	TGCGCCAGCAGCTTTGGCAGGGAGGCGGATACGCAGTATTTT	CASSFGREADTQYF
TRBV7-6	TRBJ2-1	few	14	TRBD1	TGTGCCAGCAGCCGGGACAGGACTATTTTCGAGCAGTTCTTC	CASSRDRTIFEQFF
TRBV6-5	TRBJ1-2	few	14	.	TGTGCCAGCAGTTACGACAACCGAGGCTATGGCTACACCTTC	CASSYDNRGYGYTF
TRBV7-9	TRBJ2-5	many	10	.	TGTGCCAGCAGCTGGGAGACCCAGTACTTC	CASSWETQYF
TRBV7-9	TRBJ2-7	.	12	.	TGTGCCAGCAGCCCCAGGAACTACGAGCAGTACTTC	CASSPRNYEQYF
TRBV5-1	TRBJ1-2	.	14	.	TGCGCCAGCAGCCCCGCCACAGTTAACTATGGCTACACCTTC	CASSPATVNYGYTF
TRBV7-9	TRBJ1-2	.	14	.	TGTGCCAGCAGCTTCCCGGGGATCGGCTATGGCTACACCTTC	CASSFPGIGYGYTF
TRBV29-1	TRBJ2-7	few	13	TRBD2	TGCAGCGCCGGGACTAGCGGGTCCTACGAGCAGTACTTC	CSAGTSGSYEQYF
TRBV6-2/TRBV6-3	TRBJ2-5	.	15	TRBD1	TGTGCCAGCAGTCCCTGGACAGGGACGAAAGAGACCCAGTACTTC	CASSPWTGTKETQYF
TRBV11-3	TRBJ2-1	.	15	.	TGTGCCAGCAGCTTCGGGGGATCTCTATACAATGAGCAGTTCTTC	CASSFGGSLYNEQFF
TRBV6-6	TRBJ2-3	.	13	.	TGTGCCAGCAGTTACGGCCCTAGCGATACGCAGTATTTT	CASSYGPSDTQYF
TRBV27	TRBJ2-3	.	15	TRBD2	TGTGCCAGCAGTTCCAAGCGGGGGGGACCCGATACGCAGTATTTT	CASSSKRGGPDTQYF
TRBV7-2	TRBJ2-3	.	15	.	TGTGCCAGCAGCCCACGCCGGGGGGCCACAGATACGCAGTATTTT	CASSPRRGATDTQYF
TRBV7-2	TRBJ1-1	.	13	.	TGTGCCAGCAGCTCGATGGGGGGCTCTGAAGCTTTCTTT	CASSSMGGSEAFF
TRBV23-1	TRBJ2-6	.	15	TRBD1	TGCGCCAGCAGCCGGACAGGGGCTGGGGCCAACGTCCTGACTTTC	CASSRTGAGANVLTF
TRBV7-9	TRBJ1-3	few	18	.	TGTGCCAGCAGCTCACCCCCGGGAGCGGGGGGCACCGGAAACACCATATATTTT	CASSSPPGAGGTGNTIYF
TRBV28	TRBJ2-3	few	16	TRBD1	TGTGCCAGCAGCTCCGGGACAGGGTTTAGCACAGATACGCAGTATTTT	CASSSGTGFSTDTQYF
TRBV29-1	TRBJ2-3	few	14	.	TGCAGCGTTGGGATGTCAGTTCGCACAGATACGCAGTATTTT	CSVGMSVRTDTQYF
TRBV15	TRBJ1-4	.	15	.	TGTGCCACCAGCAGAGACCCCGCAACTAATGAAAAACTGTTTTTT	CATSRDPATNEKLFF
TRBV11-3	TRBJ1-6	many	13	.	TGTGCCAGCAGCTTAGGAGGGGCGTCACCCCTCCACTTT	CASSLGGASPLHF
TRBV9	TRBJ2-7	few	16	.	TGTGCCAGCAGCGTAGGTCCGGGCAAAGGGGGATACGAGCAGTACTTC	CASSVGPGKGGYEQYF
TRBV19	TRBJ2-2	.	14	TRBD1	TGTGCCAGCGAGACAGGGCCCAACACCGGGGAGCTGTTTTTT	CASETGPNTGELFF
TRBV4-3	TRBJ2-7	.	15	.	TGCGCCAGCAGCCAAGATCGAGGAAGGGTCTACGAGCAGTACTTC	CASSQDRGRVYEQYF
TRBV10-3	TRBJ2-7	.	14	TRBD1	TGTGCCACCGGGACAGTCCTCAGCTCCTACGAGCAGTACTTC	CATGTVLSSYEQYF
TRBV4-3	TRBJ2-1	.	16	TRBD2	TGCGCCAGCAGCCAAGATGGTAGCGGGGGGGCGGTTGAGCAGTTCTTC	CASSQDGSGGAVEQFF
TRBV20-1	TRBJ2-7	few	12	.	TGCAGTGCTAACGTCGACAGCTACGAGCAGTACTTC	CSANVDSYEQYF
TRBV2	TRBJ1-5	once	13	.	TGTGCCAGCAGTGAAGCTGGAGGCCAGCCCCAGCATTTT	CASSEAGGQPQHF
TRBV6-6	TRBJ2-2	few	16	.	TGTGCCAGCAGTTACCTGGGCCAAGTCTTGACCGGGGAGCTGTTTTTT	CASSYLGQVLTGELFF
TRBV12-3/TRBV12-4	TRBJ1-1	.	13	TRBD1	TGTGCCAGCAGCGGGACAGGGGACACTGAAGCTTTCTTT	CASSGTGDTEAFF
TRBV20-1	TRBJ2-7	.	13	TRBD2	TGCAGTGCTTCTAGCGGGGGGCTCTACGAGCAGTACTTC	CSASSGGLYEQYF
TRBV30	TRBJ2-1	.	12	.	TGTGCCTGGAGTCATGTAGTCCACGAGCAGTTCTTC	CAWSHVVHEQFF
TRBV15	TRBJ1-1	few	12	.	TGTGCCACCAGCTGGGGGAAGACTGAAGCTTTCTTT	CATSWGKTEAFF
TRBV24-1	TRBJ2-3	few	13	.	TGTGCCACCAGTGATCCCGGGACGGCGACGCAGTATTTT	CATSDPGTATQYF
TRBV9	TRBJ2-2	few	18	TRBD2	TGTGCCAGCAGCCCCCGACTAGCGGGGGGATGGAGAACCGGGGAGCTGTTTTTT	CASSPRLAGGWRTGELFF
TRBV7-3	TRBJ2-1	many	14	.	TGTGCCAGCAGCTTAACCCGTTGGGGAGATGAGCAGTTCTTC	CASSLTRWGDEQFF
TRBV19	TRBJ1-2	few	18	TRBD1	TGTGCCAGTACCCCCTCCCGTAGGGGGCTATTATATAACTATGGCTACACCTTC	CASTPSRRGLLYNYGYTF
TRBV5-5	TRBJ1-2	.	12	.	TGTGCCAGCAGTTTGACGGAATATGGCTACACCTTC	CASSLTEYGYTF
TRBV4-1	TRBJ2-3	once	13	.	TGCGCCAGCGGCCCCGGACCCACTGATACGCAGTATTTT	CASGPGPTDTQYF
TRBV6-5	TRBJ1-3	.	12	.	TGTGCCAGCAGTTACCGGGGGGACACCATATATTTT	CASSYRGDTIYF
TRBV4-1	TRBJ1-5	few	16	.	TGCGCCAGCAGCCAAGATGTGGGTTTGTGGCGTCAGCCCCAGCATTTT	CASSQDVGLWRQPQHF
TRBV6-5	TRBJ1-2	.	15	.	TGTGCCAGCAGTTACCTGTTGGGGGCCCTCTATGGCTACACCTTC	CASSYLLGALYGYTF
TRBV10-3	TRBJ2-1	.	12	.	TGTGCCATCAGTGCAGATATCGATGAGCAGTTCTTC	CAISADIDEQFF
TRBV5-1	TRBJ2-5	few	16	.	TGCGCCAGCAGCTTTAGGAAGCCAGCGGTGAAAGAGACCCAGTACTTC	CASSFRKPAVKETQYF
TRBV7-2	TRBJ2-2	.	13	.	TGTGCCAGCAACCTACTGCCCGCCGGGGAGCTGTTTTTT	CASNLLPAGELFF
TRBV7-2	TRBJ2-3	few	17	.	TGTGCCAGCAGCTTTCCGGCGAAAAGAACTAGCACAGATACGCAGTATTTT	CASSFPAKRTSTDTQYF
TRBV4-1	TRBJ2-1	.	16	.	TGCGCCAGCAGCCAACAAGGGACTGGGAGACGCGGTGAGCAGTTCTTC	CASSQQGTGRRGEQFF
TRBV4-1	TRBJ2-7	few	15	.	TGCGCCAGCAGCCAAGATCACGGGGGACGAGGCGAGCAGTACTTC	CASSQDHGGRGEQYF
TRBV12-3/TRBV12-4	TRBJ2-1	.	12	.	TGTGCCAGCAGCCCACTAGCCGTTGAGCAGTTCTTC	CASSPLAVEQFF